The T cell receptor beta chain under discussion was sequenced for a study of spatial heterogeneity in lung cancer. Study-wide points: Tallies of expanded TCRs, which were sorted into ubiquitous and regional groups, correlated with counts of ubiquitous and regional nonsynonymous mutations, respectively. In tumors, expanded intratumoral alpha and beta TCR counts tracked mutation counts. For tumor T cells, estimated coverage reached only roughly 7% (alpha) and more than 11% (beta).

This clonotype is labeled as medium-sized. The antigen is undetermined. Trimming removed 6 bases from V and 0 bases from J; junction bases left unmatched: 14. From germline, CDR1 is MNHEY and CDR2 SVGAGI. The CDR3 sequence is 20 residues long. Via MiXCR, TCRdb re-called the 5' RACE reads, giving one row per CDR3 protein. The table has several thousand distinct CDR3 sequences, around 6.3% seen once. Documented time point: sample taken at primary tumor resection. The donor population consisted of under 75 patients with untreated, early-stage non-small cell lung cancer. The sequenced material consisted of unsorted whole RNA from tumor, nontumor lung or frozen PBMC.

The rearrangement joins TRBV6-5 to TRBJ2-3; 14 bases agree with TRBD2. The sequencing here drew on lung tumor tissue, taken at surgery. This TCR came from a male donor with early-stage non-small cell lung cancer. This CDR3 reads CASSPRTSGGRPGSTDTQYF. Written as DNA, the CDR3 is TGTGCCAGCAGCCCTAGGACTAGCGGGGGGCGACCGGGCAGCACAGATACGCAGTATTTT.